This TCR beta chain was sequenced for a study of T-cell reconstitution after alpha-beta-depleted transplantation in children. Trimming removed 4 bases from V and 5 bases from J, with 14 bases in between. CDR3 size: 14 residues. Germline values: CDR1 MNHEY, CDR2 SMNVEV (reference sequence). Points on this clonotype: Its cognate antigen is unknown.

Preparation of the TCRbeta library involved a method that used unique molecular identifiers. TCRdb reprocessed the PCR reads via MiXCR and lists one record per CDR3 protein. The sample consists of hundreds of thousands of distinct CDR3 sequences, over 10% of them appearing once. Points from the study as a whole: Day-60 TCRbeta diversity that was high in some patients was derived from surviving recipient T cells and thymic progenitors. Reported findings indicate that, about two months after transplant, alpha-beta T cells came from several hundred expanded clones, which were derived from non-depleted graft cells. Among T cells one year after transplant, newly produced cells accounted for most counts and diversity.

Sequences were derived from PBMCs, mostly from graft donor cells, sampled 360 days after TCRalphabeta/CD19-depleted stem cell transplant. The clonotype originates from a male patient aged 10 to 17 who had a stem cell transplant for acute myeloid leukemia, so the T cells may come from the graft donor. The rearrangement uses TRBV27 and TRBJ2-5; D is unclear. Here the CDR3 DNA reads TGTGCCAGCAGTTCCCTGACCCCGGAGGAGACCCAGTACTTC. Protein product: CASSSLTPEETQYF.